Listed below are T cell receptor beta chains from one sample, sequenced in a study of OX40 agonist ivuxolimab in advanced cancers. Generated by immunoSEQ multiplex PCR, the TCRdb table keeps only in-frame clones and is missing some. The sample contains tens of thousands of clones, 85% to 90% of which appear only once. The sequences come from CD4+ or CD8+ T cells sorted from blood, collected in a trial of the OX40 agonist ivuxolimab. Receptors originate from an adult with an advanced solid tumor such as melanoma, head and neck, liver or kidney cancer. The CDR3 runs from the conserved cysteine through the conserved F or W. The order of the fields is clone size, V gene, D gene, J gene, CDR3 protein, CDR3 DNA. The D gene is left open where the match is weak. Part of the rows lack a size; the others show once, few, many or a class for expanded clones.

NA,TRBV7-9,TRBD2,TRBJ2-4,CASSATSEINIQYF,TGTGCCAGCAGCGCAACTAGCGAGATAAACATTCAGTACTTC
NA,TRBV5-1,NA,TRBJ2-7,CASSPYRGQAGSYEQYF,TGCGCCAGCAGCCCCTACCGCGGTCAGGCGGGGTCTTACGAGCAGTACTTC
NA,TRBV5-1,NA,TRBJ1-5,CASSLDGQPQHF,TGCGCCAGCAGCTTGGATGGTCAGCCCCAGCATTTT
NA,TRBV7-3,TRBD1,TRBJ2-3,CASSLDRGARDTQYF,TGTGCCAGCAGCCTCGACAGGGGGGCGAGAGATACGCAGTATTTT
NA,TRBV6-6,NA,TRBJ1-5,CASSSGLTNSNQPQHF,TGTGCCAGCAGTTCCGGACTGACTAATAGCAATCAGCCCCAGCATTTT
NA,TRBV11-2,NA,TRBJ2-7,CASSLERRGYEQYF,TGTGCCAGCAGCTTAGAGAGGAGGGGATACGAGCAGTACTTC
NA,TRBV27,NA,TRBJ1-1,CASKGRMNTEAFF,TGTGCCAGCAAGGGGCGGATGAACACTGAAGCTTTCTTT
once,TRBV7-4,TRBD1,TRBJ2-3,CASSSQGPQGAGRLGDTQYF,TGTGCCAGCAGCTCTCAAGGACCACAGGGGGCGGGTCGTTTGGGAGATACGCAGTATTTT
NA,TRBV5-1,TRBD1,TRBJ2-7,CASSLAAGQAYEQYF,TGCGCCAGCAGCTTGGCCGCGGGACAGGCCTACGAGCAGTACTTC
NA,TRBV6-1,NA,TRBJ2-7,CASSARDTSYEQYF,TGTGCCAGCAGTGCCAGGGACACTTCCTACGAGCAGTACTTC
NA,TRBV7-9,NA,TRBJ1-6,CASSRQENNSPLHF,TGTGCCAGCAGCCGACAGGAGAATAATTCACCCCTCCACTTT
NA,TRBV28,NA,TRBJ2-1,CASSVNEQFF,TGTGCCAGCAGTGTGAATGAGCAGTTCTTC
NA,TRBV5-1,NA,TRBJ1-2,CASNQGNFDYGYTF,TGCGCCAGCAATCAGGGGAATTTCGACTATGGCTACACCTTC
NA,TRBV5-6,NA,TRBJ1-2,CASAALGGTQANYGYTF,TGTGCCTCAGCAGCTTTGGGGGGGACGCAAGCTAACTATGGCTACACCTTC
NA,TRBV9,NA,TRBJ2-1,CASSVDPSSYNEQFF,TGTGCCAGCAGCGTAGATCCGAGCTCCTACAATGAGCAGTTCTTC
once,TRBV29-1,TRBD2,TRBJ2-7,CSVFTTSAHEQYF,TGCAGCGTCTTCACTACTAGCGCCCACGAGCAGTACTTC
NA,TRBV30,TRBD1,TRBJ1-6,CAWKDRVINSPLHF,TGTGCCTGGAAGGACAGGGTCATCAATTCACCCCTCCACTTT
NA,TRBV9,TRBD2,TRBJ2-7,CASSVGASGRTSTYEQYF,TGTGCCAGCAGCGTAGGTGCTAGCGGGAGGACGAGCACCTACGAGCAGTACTTC
NA,TRBV19,NA,TRBJ1-4,CASSSPRGNNEKLFF,TGTGCCAGTAGTTCCCCCAGGGGTAATAATGAAAAACTGTTTTTT
NA,TRBV27,NA,TRBJ2-7,CASSASKTNEQYF,TGTGCCAGCAGTGCCTCCAAAACTAACGAGCAGTACTTC
NA,TRBV4-1,TRBD1,TRBJ1-3,CASSREDRERNTIYF,TGCGCCAGCAGCCGAGAGGACAGGGAACGGAACACCATATATTTT
NA,TRBV19,NA,TRBJ2-1,CASTQGQLDNEQFF,TGTGCCAGTACCCAAGGACAGTTAGACAATGAGCAGTTCTTC
NA,TRBV11-2,TRBD1,TRBJ1-1,CASSLEGALNTEAFF,TGTGCCAGCAGCTTGGAGGGGGCCCTGAACACTGAAGCTTTCTTT
NA,TRBV29-1,TRBD1,TRBJ1-1,CSVEGRGQTEAFF,TGCAGCGTTGAAGGCAGGGGGCAAACTGAAGCTTTCTTT
NA,TRBV4-1,TRBD1,TRBJ1-1,CASSRLGQGATEAFF,TGCGCCAGCAGCAGACTTGGACAGGGGGCAACTGAAGCTTTCTTT
NA,TRBV19,TRBD2,TRBJ2-2,CATRLRLASFYPNTGELFF,TGTGCCACGCGTTTGAGACTAGCGTCCTTTTACCCGAACACCGGGGAGCTGTTTTTT
NA,TRBV30,NA,TRBJ1-4,CAWSVLGSYNEKLFF,TGTGCCTGGAGTGTACTTGGGAGCTACAATGAAAAACTGTTTTTT
NA,TRBV7-6,TRBD1,TRBJ2-7,CASSLEGADLNEQYF,TGTGCCAGCAGCTTAGAGGGGGCCGACTTGAACGAGCAGTACTTC
once,TRBV4-1,NA,TRBJ2-5,CASSQGGQETQYF,TGCGCCAGCAGCCAAGGCGGACAAGAGACCCAGTACTTC
NA,TRBV30,NA,TRBJ1-3,CAWRNSGNTIYF,TGTGCCTGGAGAAACTCTGGAAACACCATATATTTT
once,TRBV7-9,NA,TRBJ2-1,CASSPAVSAFYNEQFF,TGTGCCAGCAGCCCCGCCGTCTCGGCGTTTTACAATGAGCAGTTCTTC